This TCR beta chain comes out of a study of CD8+ T cells in alopecia areata. Whole-study context: Once tofacitinib had been taken for 6 to 18 months, 6 months off drug followed. Affected scalp percentage gauged treated patients' severity. Overall study findings and caveats: An increase in clonality over normal scalp was evident in lesional scalp, especially alopecia totalis/universalis. Compared with mice, patients displayed less clear TCR sharing, possibly for HLA-related reasons.

Described treatment: oral pan-JAK inhibitor, 5-10 mg twice daily. V lost 1 base, J lost 6 bases, and 13 bases lay in between. Per the germline V gene, CDR1 is SEHNR and CDR2 is FQNEAQ (reference sequence). The CDR3 has 14 residues. RNA was extracted and reverse transcribed into cDNA as the sequencing template. Assay: immunoSEQ multiplex PCR; the TCRdb copy retains only in-frame clones and omits some. The profile shows 190,000 or so clones, approximately 60% of them singletons. A remark on this clone: Its target is not known.

The rearrangement uses TRBV7-9 and TRBJ2-7; possibly TRBD1 for D (5 bases). This receptor was taken from a human donor with alopecia areata. Sample: CD4+ T cells sorted from blood, taken at week 4, from a patient treated with tofacitinib. The CDR3 loop is CASSLGPGKGEQYF. The CDR3 DNA reads as TGTGCCAGCAGCTTAGGCCCAGGGAAAGGCGAGCAGTACTTC.